The next 8 T cell receptor beta chains were all read from a single sample in a study of vaccination and CD4 T cells after COVID-19. The treatment: approximately nine-day PBMC culture with coronavirus spike peptide pools or control peptides (ViraFEST assay). An Oncomine TCR Beta short-read assay was used to sequence the DNA from cultured CD4+ T cells. TCRdb reprocessed the PCR reads via MiXCR and lists one record per CDR3 protein. The repertoire includes about 13,000 distinct CDR3 sequences, 40% to 50% of them detected once, and less than 25% sits in the top ten. These receptors lack a known antigen. Material: CD4+ T cells from blood, cultured in vitro, obtained before SARS-CoV-2 vaccination. The receptors shown here come from a human donor who had recovered from COVID-19.

In this sample, this clonotype turned up a few times. The V gene is TRBV7-2, the J gene TRBJ1-6; 7 bases are shared with TRBD1. This CDR3 is 15 amino acids long. V shed 3 bases, J shed 5 bases, and the junction held 4 bases outside the gene matches. The germline V gene encodes CDR1 SGHTA and CDR2 FQGNSA. The CDR3 region is CASSFTGANNSPLHF. The CDR3 DNA follows: TGTGCCAGCAGCTTTACAGGGGCCAATAATTCACCCCTCCACTTT.

V and J are TRBV6-2 or TRBV6-3 and TRBJ1-1; tentative D call: TRBD1 (5 bases). CDR3 length: 12 residues. Trimming stripped 0 bases from V and 11 bases from J, with 10 bases between. In germline, CDR1 is MNHEY, CDR2 SVGEGT. The CDR3 is CASSYSQGAAFF. The DNA of the CDR3 is TGTGCCAGCAGTTACTCTCAGGGCGCCGCTTTCTTT.

The table lists this clonotype with a few counts. The V and J genes are TRBV19 and TRBJ1-2, with TRBD1 identical over 7 bases. This CDR3 has 12 residues. After removal of 6 bases from V and 6 bases from J, the junction contained 4 bases not matched to a gene. Germline V lookup: CDR1 LNHDA, CDR2 SQIVND (reference sequence). CDR3 coding DNA: TGTGCCAGTAGGACAGGGTATCATGGCTACACCTTC. It translates to CASRTGYHGYTF. Full variable domain (remainder filled in from reference TRBV19 and TRBJ1-2): DGGITQSPKYLFRKEGQNVTLSCEQNLNHDAMYWYRQDPGQGLRLIYYSQIVNDFQKGDIAEGYSVSREKKESFPLTVTSAQKNPTAFYLCASRTGYHGYTFGSGTRLTVV.

The table lists this clonotype with a count of one. The rearrangement joins TRBV19 to TRBJ2-5, with 7 bases lining up with TRBD1. The CDR3 has 14 residues. The trim removed 5 bases at V and 1 base at J, leaving 4 bases unmatched. Germline assignment: CDR1 LNHDA and CDR2 SQIVND (reference sequence). The CDR3 nucleotides read TGTGCCAGTAGTGTAAACAGGGGCCAAGAGACCCAGTACTTC. It yields the protein CASSVNRGQETQYF.

The chain carries TRBV20-1 and TRBJ1-2; D perhaps matches TRBD1 (5 bases). This CDR3 region has 15 residues. Germline assignment: CDR1 DFQATT and CDR2 SNEGSKA (reference sequence). V was shortened by 0 bases and J by 9 bases, with 20 bases between the two germline ends. Here the CDR3 DNA reads TGCAGTGCTAGAGATCCGCCGGAGGGACGGGAAAGCTACACCTTC. This codes for CSARDPPEGRESYTF.

This clonotype occurred a few times. The chain is built from TRBV6-1 and TRBJ1-1; the D is unclear. The germline gives CDR1 MNHNS, CDR2 SASEGT. This CDR3 contains 12 residues. The ends were cut back, 6 bases at V and 2 bases at J, with 7 bases in the middle. In nucleotides, the CDR3 is TGTGCCAGCAGAGGCACAAACACTGAAGCTTTCTTT. It translates to CASRGTNTEAFF.

The rearrangement uses TRBV7-9 and TRBJ2-1, with 10 bases identical to TRBD2. This CDR3 spans 17 amino acids. The V and J ends lost 1 base and 5 bases, in that order; junction bases with no gene match: 8. Germline assignment: CDR1 SEHNR and CDR2 FQNEAQ (reference sequence). The CDR3 sequence: CASSLDRSSGGNNEQFF. In DNA, the CDR3 is TGTGCCAGCAGCTTAGATCGGTCTAGCGGGGGAAACAATGAGCAGTTCTTC.

Relative to its sample, this clonotype is medium-sized. This chain links TRBV11-3 with TRBJ2-7; 11 nucleotides match TRBD2. Unmatched junction bases numbered 3, after V lost 5 bases and J lost 0 bases. This CDR3 has 15 amino acids. Germline V gene sequence: CDR1 SGHNT, CDR2 YENEEA. CDR3 amino acids: CASSPGTSGSYEQYF. Here the CDR3 DNA reads TGTGCCAGCAGCCCCGGGACTAGCGGCTCCTACGAGCAGTACTTC.